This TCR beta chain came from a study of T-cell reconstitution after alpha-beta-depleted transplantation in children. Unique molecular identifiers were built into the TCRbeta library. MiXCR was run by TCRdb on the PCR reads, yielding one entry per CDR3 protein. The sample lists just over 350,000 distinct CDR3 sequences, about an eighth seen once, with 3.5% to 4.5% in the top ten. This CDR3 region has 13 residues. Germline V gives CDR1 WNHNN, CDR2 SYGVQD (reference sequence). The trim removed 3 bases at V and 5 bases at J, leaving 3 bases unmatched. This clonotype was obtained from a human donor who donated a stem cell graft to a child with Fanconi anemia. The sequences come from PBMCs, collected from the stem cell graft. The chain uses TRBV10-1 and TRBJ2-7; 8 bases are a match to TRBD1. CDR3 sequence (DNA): TGCGCCAGCAGTGATCAGGGGGCACACGAGCAGTACTTC. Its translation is CASSDQGAHEQYF.